Sequencing of this T cell receptor (beta chain) was carried out in a study of blood T cell repertoires in COVID-19. Study-wide context: COVID-19 samples from acute and convalescent phases originated in the United States, Italy and Spain. The cDNA or gDNA used as material had been derived from T cells, B-cell-depleted T cells, or PBMCs.

Per the original data handling: Reference gene primer amplification yielded estimated nucleated cell counts. TCRdb's table, derived via immunoSEQ multiplex PCR, lists solely in-frame clones and lacks some. That table supplies the V and J calls and clone size; D and trimming were determined from the DNA. The table lists about 180,000 clones, roughly 84% of them singletons. The receptor's source is a man aged 18 to 30 with active or convalescent COVID-19. Sequencing was carried out using peripheral blood.

CDR3: CASGGFNTGELFF. For the CDR3, the DNA is TGTGCCTCTGGGGGCTTCAACACCGGGGAGCTGTTTTTT. This chain uses TRBV7-3 with TRBJ2-2, with D perhaps TRBD1 (6 bases). V lost 11 bases and J 2 bases, leaving 12 bases between the germline ends. This CDR3 spans 13 amino acids. Germline CDR1 reads SGHTA; CDR2 reads FQGTGA.